These 3 T cell receptor beta chains originate from one sample sequenced in a study of T cells after yellow fever vaccination. Via MiXCR, TCRdb re-called the 5' RACE reads, giving one row per CDR3 protein. The repertoire holds about 220,000 distinct CDR3 sequences, with 2.5% to 3.5% as singletons. The specimen was CD4+ T cells sorted from PBMCs, collected 10 days after the yellow fever booster vaccination. The receptors stem from a man aged 18 to 30 who received the YFV17D yellow fever vaccine.

This clonotype was counted ten times or more. J is TRBJ2-5 and V is TRBV2; D is perhaps TRBD1 (5 bases). The V gene's germline CDR1 is SNHLY and CDR2 FYNNEI. This CDR3 has 14 residues. Trimming took off 6 bases at V and 3 bases at J, with 14 bases between the two ends. The CDR3 sequence: CASSAEQGEETQYF. CDR3 bases: TGTGCCAGCAGCGCCGAGCAGGGCGAAGAGACCCAGTACTTC.

V and J are TRBV7-3 and TRBJ2-7; 7 positions match TRBD1. The CDR3 consists of 13 residues. Germline V gene lookup returns CDR1 SGHTA and CDR2 FQGTGA. V lost 3 bases and J lost 5; bases outside the gene matches: 4. CDR3: CASSFTGADEQYF. The CDR3 bases are TGTGCCAGCAGCTTTACAGGGGCCGACGAGCAGTACTTC.

This clonotype has a count of ten or more. The gene calls are TRBV7-2 and TRBJ1-4; perhaps TRBD1 as D (5 bases). The CDR3 contains 14 residues. Germline CDR1 SGHTA, CDR2 FQGNSA. Trimming removed 6 bases from V and 8 bases from J, with 16 bases in between. The CDR3 DNA sequence: TGTGCCAGCAGTCAAGGTGGGGGACGGGAAAAACTGTTTTTT. It translates to CASSQGGGREKLFF. The full variable domain, completed using reference TRBV7-2 and TRBJ1-4, is GAGVSQSPSNKVTEKGKDVELRCDPISGHTALYWYRQSLGQGLEFLIYFQGNSAPDKSGLPSDRFSAERTGGSVSTLTIQRTQQEDSAVYLCASSQGGGREKLFFGSGTQLSVL.